A single sample gave rise to the 14 T cell receptor beta chains below, sequenced in a study of blood T cell repertoires in COVID-19. Method: immunoSEQ multiplex PCR; TCRdb's copy keeps in-frame clones and lacks some. The table has 110,000 to 150,000 clones, roughly 88% seen once. The sequencing sample was made of PBMCs or T cells enriched from blood (not recorded which). These receptors were taken from a man aged 45-60 years who had recovered from COVID-19.

This chain joins TRBV11-2 and TRBJ1-6; maybe TRBD1 (6 bases). V lost 2 bases to trimming and J lost 13 bases, with 12 bases between them. CDR3 length: 13 amino acids. Germline CDR1 is SGHAT and CDR2 is FQNNGV. The CDR3 nucleotides read TGTGCCAGCAGCTTACCAGGGGCCCAGCCCCTCCACTTT. Its protein product is CASSLPGAQPLHF.

This chain uses TRBV5-4 with TRBJ1-6; D is unclear. Trimming pared 4 bases from V and 7 bases from J, leaving 18 bases between. This CDR3 is built from 16 residues. Per the germline V gene, CDR1 is SGHNT and CDR2 is YYREEE (reference sequence). The DNA for the CDR3 is TGTGCCAGCAGCGCCTGGAGAGGCACTCCGAATTCACCCCTCCACTTT. This codes for CASSAWRGTPNSPLHF.

This clone was seen more than once but under ten times. V and J are TRBV7-9 and TRBJ1-1; D gene unclear. The V end lost 5 bases, the J end lost 7 bases, and 11 bases lay between the germline ends. This CDR3 contains 12 residues. Germline CDR1 reads SEHNR; CDR2 reads FQNEAQ (reference sequence). The CDR3 sequence is CASSGDPLEAFF. DNA for the CDR3: TGTGCCAGCAGCGGAGACCCCCTTGAAGCTTTCTTT.

This chain links TRBV24-1 with TRBJ2-3, with 8 bases that match TRBD2. With V trimmed by 6 bases and J by 2 bases, 9 bases remained unmatched. Germline-derived CDR1 and CDR2 are KGHDR and SFDVKD. The CDR3 extends over 16 amino acids. The CDR3 sequence is CATSTGAGGFTDTQYF. CDR3 DNA sequence: TGTGCCACCAGTACCGGGGCGGGGGGATTCACAGATACGCAGTATTTT.

The V gene is TRBV11-1, the J gene TRBJ2-7; TRBD1 aligns across 7 bases. The CDR3 has 14 residues. CDR1 is SGHAT and CDR2 is FQDESV in the germline V gene (reference sequence). Trimming removed 5 bases from V and 0 bases from J; junction bases left unmatched: 4. CDR3 loop: CASSKDRYSYEQYV. CDR3 coding DNA: TGTGCCAGCAGCAAGGACAGGTACTCCTACGAGCAGTACGTC.

The rearrangement uses TRBV7-2 and TRBJ2-4; 8 nucleotides agree with TRBD2. V shed 5 bases and J 0 bases; nucleotides not matched to a gene: 3. CDR1 is SGHTA and CDR2 is FQGNSA in the germline V gene. The CDR3 consists of 15 residues. CDR3 residues: CASSPGGGAKNIQYF. CDR3 coding DNA: TGTGCCAGCAGCCCCGGGGGGGGAGCCAAAAACATTCAGTACTTC.

The rearrangement uses TRBV6-5 and TRBJ2-7; 7 bases are shared with TRBD1. CDR3 size: 14 residues. V was pared by 3 bases and J by 0 bases, with 2 bases of the junction left unmatched. Germline values: CDR1 MNHEY, CDR2 SVGAGI. This CDR3 is CASSYDRASYEQYF. The CDR3 DNA reads as TGTGCCAGCAGTTATGACAGGGCCTCCTACGAGCAGTACTTC.

The chain is built from TRBV7-9 and TRBJ1-5; D not certain. V was clipped by 4 bases and J by 0 bases, with 13 bases between them. The CDR3 totals 16 residues. Germline assignment: CDR1 SEHNR and CDR2 FQNEAQ (reference sequence). The CDR3 region is CASSSSGIGSNQPQHF. The CDR3 DNA follows: TGTGCCAGCAGCTCATCGGGAATCGGTAGCAATCAGCCCCAGCATTTT. Filled out from reference TRBV7-9 and TRBJ1-5, the complete variable domain reads DTGVSQNPRHKITKRGQNVTFRCDPISEHNRLYWYRQTLGQGPEFLTYFQNEAQLEKSRLLSDRFSAERPKGSFSTLEIQRTEQGDSAMYLCASSSSGIGSNQPQHFGDGTRLSIL.

DNA for the CDR3: TGTGCCAGCAGTCTAGGTGGTTCCCTCTACGAGCAGTACTTC. It is translated as CASSLGGSLYEQYF. V usage is TRBV27 and J usage is TRBJ2-7; D not certain. Germline values: CDR1 MNHEY, CDR2 SMNVEV (reference sequence). V gave up 5 bases and J gave up 3 bases, with 14 bases separating them. The length of the CDR3 is 14 residues.

The gene calls are TRBV12-3 or TRBV12-4 and TRBJ1-6; D uncertain. The CDR3 runs to 12 residues. The V end was cut by 3 bases, the J end by 10 bases, with 7 bases between. The CDR3 region is CASSFSRSPLHF. The CDR3, as DNA: TGTGCCAGCAGTTTTTCCCGGTCACCCCTCCACTTT.

The chain carries TRBV27 and TRBJ1-6; 8 bases are a match to TRBD1. Germline V gene sequence: CDR1 MNHEY, CDR2 SMNVEV (reference sequence). Trimming at V came to 5 bases and at J to 6 bases, leaving 9 bases not matched to a gene. The CDR3 covers 16 residues. CDR3 sequence: CASSQWTGSGNSPLHF. CDR3 in DNA: TGTGCCAGCAGTCAATGGACAGGGTCCGGTAATTCACCCCTCCACTTT.

The rearrangement uses TRBV9 and TRBJ2-2, with 15 bases fitting TRBD2. The CDR3 is made up of 18 amino acids. The V gene's germline CDR1 is SGDLS and CDR2 YYNGEE. V shed 4 bases and J 7 bases; nucleotides not matched to a gene: 11. The CDR3 spells CASSSGTSGRRIGGELFF. The CDR3 nucleotides read TGTGCCAGCAGCTCCGGGACTAGCGGGAGGAGGATCGGCGGGGAGCTGTTTTTT. Based on the CDR3 plus reference TRBV9 and TRBJ2-2, the full variable domain is DSGVTQTPKHLITATGQRVTLRCSPRSGDLSVYWYQQSLDQGLQFLIQYYNGEERAKGNILERFSAQQFPDLHSELNLSSLELGDSALYFCASSSGTSGRRIGGELFFGEGSRLTVL.

V is TRBV6-1 and J is TRBJ1-4; D remains ambiguous. The germline CDR1 and CDR2 sequences are MNHNS and SASEGT. The CDR3 runs 15 residues. The V end was cut by 3 bases, the J end by 8 bases, with 16 bases between. The CDR3 DNA is TGTGCCAGCAGTGAGACGTTCGACCGCGGGGAAAAACTGTTTTTT. Translation gives CASSETFDRGEKLFF.

The chain carries TRBV4-1 and TRBJ2-5, with a possible D match to TRBD1 (5 bases). CDR1 is MGHRA and CDR2 is YSYEKL in the germline V gene. This CDR3 comprises 14 residues. V was clipped by 3 bases and J by 1 base, with 9 bases between them. CDR3 in amino acids: CASSQGRVQETQYF. In nucleotides, the CDR3 is TGCGCCAGCAGCCAGGGCAGGGTCCAAGAGACCCAGTACTTC.